What follows is one TCR beta chain and its context. What it binds is unknown. The data derive from a study of cytomegalovirus exposure and HLA in healthy donors. The wider study: A preliminary data release comprised around 90 million unique TCRs obtained from HLA-typed donors.

V lost 3 bases to trimming and J lost 3 bases, with 8 bases between them. This CDR3 is built from 13 residues. Germline CDR1 is SGHVS and CDR2 is FNYEAQ. Study results and caveats: Using a false discovery rate of 0.05, a later analysis showed that approximately 17,000 TCR beta sequences were associated with HLA alleles. Association of a missense DCLRE1C variant with TCR beta V- and J-gene trimming was reported in a later analysis.

PCR involved 60 Vbeta and 13 Jbeta primers. Clones were read by immunoSEQ multiplex PCR, and TCRdb kept only the in-frame ones, dropping some. The data show approximately 61,000 clones, more than 75% seen once. The sequence was collected from a man between 18 and 35 years old in good health and CMV-seropositive. The chain links TRBV7-6 to TRBJ1-1; no definite D call. The source material was PBMCs. CDR3 amino acids: CASSLADYTEAFF. The CDR3 DNA reads as TGTGCCAGCAGCTTGGCGGATTACACTGAAGCTTTCTTT.